This passage covers 10 T cell receptor beta chains from one sample sequenced in a study of a mutant IDH1 vaccine in newly diagnosed glioma. This sample's time point: week 23, last vaccination. The vaccine gave 300 ug of a 20-mer mutant IDH1 peptide subcutaneously per dose. Data came from immunoSEQ multiplex PCR; TCRdb stores just in-frame clones and leaves some out. The data contain tens of thousands of clones, roughly 80% of them singletons. For these receptors, no antigen is known. The sequencing used PBMCs, collected from a glioma patient whose treatment included an IDH1 peptide vaccine. These receptor sequences come from a man in his fifties or sixties with glioma.

Only a few counts were recorded for this clone. The chain recombines TRBV27 with TRBJ1-1, with 7 bases matching TRBD1. The trim removed 4 bases at V and 0 bases at J, leaving 2 bases unmatched. Looked up from germline, CDR1 is MNHEY and CDR2 is SMNVEV (reference sequence). The CDR3 loop spans 14 amino acids. The CDR3 coding sequence is TGTGCCAGCAGTTGGGACAGTTTGAACACTGAAGCTTTCTTT. Translated: CASSWDSLNTEAFF.

The chain carries TRBV13 and TRBJ1-1; D uncertain. The germline V gene encodes CDR1 PRHDT and CDR2 FYEKMQ (reference sequence). V lost 0 bases and J lost 1, with 6 bases in between. The CDR3 runs to 14 residues. CDR3 nucleotides: TGTGCCAGCAGCTTAGGAGAGGGGAACACTGAAGCTTTCTTT. This gives the protein CASSLGEGNTEAFF.

The chain is built from TRBV2 and TRBJ1-1; no reliable D call. Trimming left V 8 bases short and J 7 bases short, with 8 bases between. Germline lookup yields CDR1 SNHLY and CDR2 FYNNEI. The CDR3 contains 10 residues. CDR3 region: CASSQIEAFF. The CDR3 nucleotides read TGTGCCAGCTCACAGATTGAAGCTTTCTTT.

This clone was recorded only once. This chain uses TRBV19 with TRBJ2-5; the match to TRBD1 covers 7 bases. This CDR3 comprises 14 residues. The V gene's germline CDR1 is LNHDA and CDR2 SQIVND (reference sequence). Unmatched junction bases numbered 6, after V lost 4 bases and J lost 4 bases. The CDR3 bases are TGTGCCAGTAGTAAGGCGACAGGGAGAGAGACCCAGTACTTC. Its protein product is CASSKATGRETQYF.

The chain has TRBV5-1 and TRBJ2-7; no firm D call. Trimming cost V 1 base and J 3 bases, with 8 bases left between them. The CDR3 extends over 13 amino acids. Per germline, CDR1 SGHRS and CDR2 YFSETQ. CDR3 nucleotides: TGCGCCAGCAGCTTGAACCTCTTCTACGAGCAGTACTTC. It specifies CASSLNLFYEQYF. The whole variable domain, filled in from reference TRBV5-1 and TRBJ2-7, reads KAGVTQTPRYLIKTRGQQVTLSCSPISGHRSVSWYQQTPGQGLQFLFEYFSETQRNKGNFPGRFSGRQFSNSRSEMNVSTLELGDSALYLCASSLNLFYEQYFGPGTRLTVT.

The chain couples TRBV6-5 to TRBJ2-5; 9 bases align to TRBD2. The V and J ends lost 4 bases and 3 bases, in that order; junction bases with no gene match: 6. The CDR3 loop spans 15 amino acids. The germline CDR1 and CDR2 sequences are MNHEY and SVGAGI. CDR3 sequence reads: CASSSLAGKKETQYF. CDR3 nucleotides: TGTGCCAGCAGTTCGCTAGCGGGGAAAAAAGAGACCCAGTACTTC.

The J gene is TRBJ2-3, the V gene TRBV6-5; D gene unclear. With 8 bases removed from V and 5 bases from J, the gap between germline ends came to 5 bases. The CDR3 is 10 residues long. The germline V gene has CDR1 MNHEY and CDR2 SVGAGI. CDR3 bases: TGTGCCAGCGGAAGAGATACGCAGTATTTT. Amino acid sequence: CASGRDTQYF.

The chain carries TRBV5-1 and TRBJ2-6; no clear D. The germline V and J ends were trimmed by 4 bases and 4 bases, with 9 bases remaining between them. Looked up from germline, CDR1 is SGHRS and CDR2 is YFSETQ. The CDR3 contains 14 residues. Written as DNA, the CDR3 is TGCGCCAGCAGCCCAAGGACCGGGGCCAACGTCCTGACTTTC. Protein sequence: CASSPRTGANVLTF.

In this sample, this clone turned up once. V usage is TRBV4-3 and J usage is TRBJ2-1; 10 positions agree with TRBD1. Germline-derived CDR1 and CDR2 are LGHNA and YSLEER. This CDR3 contains 16 residues. Losses at the gene ends were 1 base for V and 2 bases for J; bases not matched to a gene: 2. CDR3 protein: CASSQGGTGAYNEQFF. CDR3 DNA sequence: TGCGCCAGCAGCCAAGGAGGGACAGGGGCCTACAATGAGCAGTTCTTC.

The chain combines TRBV2 with TRBJ2-2; D ambiguous. The germline CDR1 and CDR2 sequences are SNHLY and FYNNEI. V gave up 5 bases and J gave up 0 bases, with 10 bases separating them. The CDR3 covers 15 residues. In nucleotides, the CDR3 is TGTGCCAGCAGTCTAACGGGTCCGAACACCGGGGAGCTGTTTTTT. Encoded protein: CASSLTGPNTGELFF.